The rows below give T cell receptor beta chains drawn from one sample of a study of blood T cell repertoires in COVID-19. Method: immunoSEQ multiplex PCR; TCRdb's copy keeps in-frame clones and lacks some. The sample lists over 150,000 clones; around three quarters were seen once. Sequencing used peripheral blood. The receptors were gathered from a man aged 55 to 70 with acute or convalescent COVID-19. Each CDR3 is given with its conserved first and last residue. The D gene is left open where the match is weak. A row's size may be missing; if present it is once, few, many or a size class.

clone size	V gene	D gene	CDR3 length	J gene	CDR3 protein	CDR3 DNA
few	TRBV30	-	12	TRBJ1-6	CAWSSGPGTLHF	TGTGCCTGGAGTTCAGGCCCCGGGACCCTCCACTTT
-	TRBV27	TRBD1	17	TRBJ1-4	CASSPRTGGVSGEKLFF	TGTGCCAGCAGTCCTCGGACAGGGGGTGTGAGCGGTGAAAAACTGTTTTTT
-	TRBV5-6	-	13	TRBJ2-3	CASSPLREDTQYF	TGTGCCAGCAGCCCCCTTCGAGAGGATACGCAGTATTTT
-	TRBV24-1	TRBD1	14	TRBJ2-1	CATRGTGDYNEQFF	TGTGCCACCAGAGGGACAGGGGATTACAATGAGCAGTTCTTC
-	TRBV12-3/TRBV12-4	TRBD1	13	TRBJ1-2	CASSPTGDYGYTF	TGTGCCAGCAGTCCGACAGGGGACTATGGCTACACCTTC
-	TRBV21-1	-	17	TRBJ2-1	CASSELSRGCKTHEQFF	TGTGCCAGCAGCGAGCTTTCCAGGGGGTGTAAGACCCATGAGCAGTTCTTC
many	TRBV6-5	-	14	TRBJ2-7	CASRGHLFPYEQYF	TGTGCCAGCAGGGGACACCTATTCCCCTACGAGCAGTACTTC
-	TRBV5-4	TRBD1	15	TRBJ2-7	CASSAGTGLPYEQYF	TGTGCCAGCAGCGCCGGGACAGGCCTACCCTACGAGCAGTACTTC
-	TRBV19	TRBD1	14	TRBJ2-7	CASSSGTGIIEQYF	TGTGCCAGTAGTTCTGGGACAGGGATAATCGAGCAGTACTTC
-	TRBV5-1	TRBD1	17	TRBJ1-6	CASSIHQGAPYNSPLHF	TGCGCCAGCAGCATACATCAGGGGGCACCGTATAATTCACCCCTCCACTTT
-	TRBV9	TRBD1	17	TRBJ1-4	CASSFHRDSPTNEKLFF	TGTGCCAGCAGCTTCCACCGGGACAGTCCAACTAATGAAAAACTGTTTTTT